This TCR beta chain is from a study of identical twins. Study-wide points: The study drew conclusions from cross-sectional statistical analysis, not from following the same donors. Out-of-frame alpha sequences that twins shared showed excess low generation probability.

A remark on this clonotype: Its antigen is unknown.

A single record per CDR3 protein comes from TCRdb applying MiXCR to the 5' RACE reads. The table records 500,000 to 650,000 distinct CDR3 sequences, roughly 7.1% of them present only once. The CDR3 length is 13 residues. Germline CDR1 and CDR2: SQVTM and ANQGSEA. Trimming took off 2 bases at V and 4 bases at J, with 11 bases between the two ends. Another study also made use of these data, one on yellow fever vaccine responses in identical twins. That report adds: Vaccine-induced T cell responses in twins were reportedly observed to appear partly convergent, partly personalized.

The sequence was obtained from a woman aged 18-29 years in good health. The sample was PBMCs. This chain joins TRBV29-1 and TRBJ1-2, with no clear D. CDR3 sequence: CSVELGGSYGYTF. DNA of the CDR3: TGCAGCGTTGAATTGGGCGGTAGCTATGGCTACACCTTC.